The clone carrying this T cell receptor beta chain was detected many times. Antigen: not known. Original methodology: The authors used CDR3 differences across clinicopathological groups to build a distant-metastasis classifier for papillary thyroid cancer. TCRdb reanalyzed the PCR reads via MiXCR. The V and J calls and clone size come from TCRdb's table, not from the authors' own analysis. The sample consists of tens of thousands of clones, about an eighth of them appearing once. These data come from a study of metastatic and nonmetastatic thyroid tumors. Study overall: Comparative analysis of repertoires was undertaken across blood and tumor or nodule tissue obtained from malignant and benign thyroid patients.

No treatment of any kind had been given to any patient before thyroid surgery. The CDR3 is 15 residues long. Germline V gene lookup returns CDR1 KGHSH and CDR2 LQKENI. The ends lost 3 bases at V and 6 bases at J; junction bases unmatched: 5. Findings of the study overall: Significantly greater TCR beta diversity was reportedly found in malignant thyroid tumors than in benign nodules (in blood and tumor).

The sequenced material came from blood. This rearrangement joins TRBV18 to TRBJ2-2, with 9 bases that match TRBD1. The clonotype originates from a female donor with papillary thyroid cancer or a benign thyroid nodule (not recorded which). Some clones in this sample may be carry-over from other donors' samples. The CDR3 sequence: CASSPTRQGAGELFF. The CDR3 bases are TGTGCCAGCTCACCGACGAGACAGGGGGCCGGGGAGCTGTTTTTT.